The present TCR beta chain was sequenced within a study of T cells in Graves' hyperthyroidism and ophthalmopathy. Study findings and constraints: Most thyroid clonotypes with frequency above 0.001 were detected in blood.

For this clonotype: As yet, its antigen is unknown. The junction departs from the called germline gene at one end, perhaps through a read error.

The hyperthyroidism was newly diagnosed and had lasted under 2 months; the patients were aged 18 to 65. Isolation of PBMCs was performed on 10 ml fresh peripheral blood. This CDR3 spans 14 amino acids. Germline V gene sequence: CDR1 MNHEY, CDR2 SVGEGT. Amplified regions were TCR beta CDR3 sequences from RNA transcripts. With the HTBI primer set, the TCR CDR3 went through a first round of RT-PCR. Each CDR3 protein is one row after TCRdb ran MiXCR on the multiplex PCR reads. This table holds some 350,000 distinct CDR3 sequences, about a fifth found once. Sequencing was done on a sample of blood. This clonotype was obtained from a young woman with Graves' hyperthyroidism. The gene calls are TRBV6-2 or TRBV6-3 and TRBJ1-1; D possibly corresponds to TRBD1 (5 bases). CDR3 bases: TGTGCCAGCAGTTACTTACGGGGGAACACTGGAGCTTTCTTT. Translating gives CASSYLRGNTGAFF.